These 4 T cell receptor beta chains were sequenced from one sample in a study of shared clonotypes between healthy human individuals. The assay was immunoSEQ multiplex PCR, and TCRdb's table has in-frame clones only and misses some. The table includes hundreds of thousands of clones, roughly 72% detected once. Sequencing input: memory CD4+ T cells sorted from blood. Subset specified: CD45RA-negative fraction. These receptors were obtained from a woman under 40 in good health.

This chain connects TRBV5-4 to TRBJ2-6, with a tentative D call TRBD2 (7 bases). The V end lost 3 bases, the J end lost 4 bases, and 14 bases lay between the germline ends. Per germline, CDR1 SGHNT and CDR2 YYREEE (reference sequence). The CDR3 loop spans 16 amino acids. DNA of the CDR3: TGTGCCAGCAGCTCCCGCCGGGGGGCAGGGGCCAACGTCCTGACTTTC. Translating gives CASSSRRGAGANVLTF.

The chain links TRBV7-8 to TRBJ2-3, with a tentative D call TRBD1 (5 bases). Germline V gene sequence: CDR1 SGHVS, CDR2 FQNEAQ. Trimming removed 1 base at V and 0 bases at J, with 14 bases between. The CDR3 is made up of 17 amino acids. The CDR3 sequence: CASSLVSRTLSTDTQYF. The CDR3 nucleotides read TGTGCCAGCAGCTTAGTGTCCCGGACACTAAGCACAGATACGCAGTATTTT.

The gene calls are TRBV7-9 and TRBJ1-4; 10 nucleotides line up with TRBD1. From germline, CDR1 is SEHNR and CDR2 FQNEAQ (reference sequence). V trimming: 1 base; J trimming: 5 bases; junction bases outside the gene matches: 1. This CDR3 contains 15 residues. CDR3 nucleotides: TGTGCCAGCAGCTTAGTGGGACAGGGGAATGAAAAACTGTTTTTT. Translating it yields CASSLVGQGNEKLFF.

In this sample, this clone turned up a few times. This rearrangement joins TRBV5-4 to TRBJ2-1; weak D call: TRBD1 (5 bases). This CDR3 region has 15 residues. CDR1 and CDR2 (germline): SGHNT, YYREEE (reference sequence). Trimming removed 2 bases at V and 7 bases at J, with 16 bases between. The CDR3 protein is CASSLPQGNLNEQFF. The CDR3 DNA reads TGTGCCAGCAGCTTACCCCAGGGAAACTTGAATGAGCAGTTCTTC.